One sample yielded the 6 T cell receptor beta chains listed below, sequenced in a study of blood T cell repertoires in COVID-19. Libraries were prepared by immunoSEQ multiplex PCR; TCRdb keeps only in-frame clonotypes and omits some of them. Of 200,000 to 250,000 clones listed, more than 70% were seen once; the top ten hold 6.5% to 8.5%. Material for sequencing was PBMCs or T cells enriched from blood (not recorded which). The source of these receptors is a woman in her 40s with acute COVID-19.

Only one count was recorded for this clone. The chain recombines TRBV5-6 with TRBJ2-7; D call uncertain. Trimming took 1 base from V and 3 from J, leaving 8 bases between them. Germline V CDR1 and CDR2: SGHDT, YYEEEE. This CDR3 contains 13 residues. CDR3 loop: CASSLYGRYEQYF. CDR3 DNA: TGTGCCAGCAGCTTGTATGGCCGCTACGAGCAGTACTTC.

The genes are TRBV30 and TRBJ1-2, with D tentatively TRBD1 (6 bases). The ends were cut back, 2 bases at V and 6 bases at J, with 10 bases in the middle. The CDR3 runs to 12 residues. Germline loops: CDR1 GTSNPN, CDR2 SVGIG (reference sequence). Here the CDR3 DNA reads TGTGCCTGGAGTAGAGGGGGTGATGGCTACACCTTC. Translated, it gives CAWSRGGDGYTF.

This chain uses TRBV7-9 with TRBJ1-3; 7 nucleotides align to TRBD1. With 3 bases clipped from V and 4 bases from J, the junction kept 6 bases outside the gene matches. Germline-derived CDR1 and CDR2 are SEHNR and FQNEAQ (reference sequence). The CDR3 loop spans 15 amino acids. The chain's CDR3 is CASSFVQGIGNTIYF. CDR3 bases: TGTGCCAGCAGCTTTGTACAGGGGATAGGAAACACCATATATTTT.

V usage is TRBV5-1 and J usage is TRBJ1-4, with D perhaps matching TRBD1 (5 bases). V gave up 5 bases and J gave up 7 bases, with 15 bases separating them. Germline CDR1 SGHRS, CDR2 YFSETQ. The CDR3 loop spans 14 amino acids. The CDR3 sequence is CASSPGDEGEKLFF. CDR3 DNA sequence: TGCGCCAGCAGTCCGGGGGACGAGGGTGAAAAACTGTTTTTT.

The rearrangement uses TRBV7-8 and TRBJ1-1; weak D call: TRBD1 (6 bases). Germline V gene lookup returns CDR1 SGHVS and CDR2 FQNEAQ. The CDR3 runs to 13 residues. V lost 1 base, J lost 7 bases, and 10 bases lay in between. The CDR3 region is CASSLDGGLEAFF. The DNA of the CDR3 is TGTGCCAGCAGCTTAGACGGGGGGCTTGAAGCTTTCTTT.

The chain uses TRBV12-5 and TRBJ2-5; 9 positions match TRBD1. The CDR3 spans 14 residues. Per the germline V gene, CDR1 is LGHNT and CDR2 is FRNRAP. The junction had 4 bases not matched to a gene; V was cut back by 3 bases and J by 5 bases. The CDR3, as DNA: TGTGCTAGTGGTTTAGGGACAGGGAGGGAGACCCAGTACTTC. Translated: CASGLGTGRETQYF.